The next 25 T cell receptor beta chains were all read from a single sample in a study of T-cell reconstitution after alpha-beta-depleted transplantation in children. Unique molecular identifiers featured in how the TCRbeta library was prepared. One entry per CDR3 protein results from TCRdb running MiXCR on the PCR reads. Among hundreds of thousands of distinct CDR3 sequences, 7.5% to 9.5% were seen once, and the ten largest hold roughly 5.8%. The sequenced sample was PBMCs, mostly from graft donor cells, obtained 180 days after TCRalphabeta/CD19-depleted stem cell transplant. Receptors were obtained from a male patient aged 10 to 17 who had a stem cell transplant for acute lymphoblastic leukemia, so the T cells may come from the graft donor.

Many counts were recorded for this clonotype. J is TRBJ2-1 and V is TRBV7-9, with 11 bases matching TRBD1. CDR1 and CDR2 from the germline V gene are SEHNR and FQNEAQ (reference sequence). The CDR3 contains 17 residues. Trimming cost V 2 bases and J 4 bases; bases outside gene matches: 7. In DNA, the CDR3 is TGTGCCAGCAGCTTAAAGCCCGGGACAGGGGGGTACAATGAGCAGTTCTTC. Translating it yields CASSLKPGTGGYNEQFF.

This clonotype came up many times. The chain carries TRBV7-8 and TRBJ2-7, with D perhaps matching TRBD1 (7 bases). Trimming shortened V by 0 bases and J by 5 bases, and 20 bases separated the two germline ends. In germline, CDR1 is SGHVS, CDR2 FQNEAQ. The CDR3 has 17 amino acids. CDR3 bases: TGTGCCAGCAGCTTAGCAGCTTGGAGGGGGCGCGTCCACGAGCAGTACTTC. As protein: CASSLAAWRGRVHEQYF.

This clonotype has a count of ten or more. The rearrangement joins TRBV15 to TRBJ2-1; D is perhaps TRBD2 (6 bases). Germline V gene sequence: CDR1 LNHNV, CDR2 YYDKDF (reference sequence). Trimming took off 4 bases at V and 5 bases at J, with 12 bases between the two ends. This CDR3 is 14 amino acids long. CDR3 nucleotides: TGTGCCACCAGCACCGAGCGGGTCCACAATGAGCAGTTCTTC. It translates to CATSTERVHNEQFF. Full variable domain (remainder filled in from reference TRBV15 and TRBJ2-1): DAMVIQNPRYQVTQFGKPVTLSCSQTLNHNVMYWYQQKSSQAPKLLFHYYDKDFNNEADTPDNFQSRRPNTSFCFLDIRSPGLGDTAMYLCATSTERVHNEQFFGPGTRLTVL.

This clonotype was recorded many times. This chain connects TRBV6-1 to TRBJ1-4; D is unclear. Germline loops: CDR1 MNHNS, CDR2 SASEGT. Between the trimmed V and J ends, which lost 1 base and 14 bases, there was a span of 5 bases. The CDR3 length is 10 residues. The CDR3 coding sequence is TGTGCCAGCAGTGAAGAAGGCCTGTTTTTT. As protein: CASSEEGLFF.

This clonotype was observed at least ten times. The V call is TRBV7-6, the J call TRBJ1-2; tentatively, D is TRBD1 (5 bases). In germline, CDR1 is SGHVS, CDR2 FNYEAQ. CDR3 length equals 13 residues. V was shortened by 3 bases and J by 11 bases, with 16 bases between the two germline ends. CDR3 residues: CASSLGPGVGYTF. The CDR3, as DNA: TGTGCCAGCAGCTTGGGACCGGGCGTGGGTTACACCTTC.

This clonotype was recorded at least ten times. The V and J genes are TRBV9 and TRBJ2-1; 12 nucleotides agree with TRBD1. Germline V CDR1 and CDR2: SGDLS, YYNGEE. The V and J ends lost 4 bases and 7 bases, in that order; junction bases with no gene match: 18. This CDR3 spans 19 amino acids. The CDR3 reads CASSPSGTGGSLRKNEQFF. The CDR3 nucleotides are TGTGCCAGCAGCCCTTCCGGGACAGGGGGCTCGTTGAGGAAAAATGAGCAGTTCTTC. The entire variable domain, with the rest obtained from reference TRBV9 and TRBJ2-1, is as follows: DSGVTQTPKHLITATGQRVTLRCSPRSGDLSVYWYQQSLDQGLQFLIQYYNGEERAKGNILERFSAQQFPDLHSELNLSSLELGDSALYFCASSPSGTGGSLRKNEQFFGPGTRLTVL.

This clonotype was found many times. Here the CDR3 reads CASRRTGTGSGNEQFF. For the CDR3, the DNA is TGTGCCAGCAGGCGGACCGGGACAGGGTCTGGCAATGAGCAGTTCTTC. V is TRBV12-3 or TRBV12-4 and J is TRBJ2-1; 9 bases fit TRBD1. The ends lost 6 bases at V and 6 bases at J; junction bases unmatched: 12. CDR3 length: 16 amino acids.

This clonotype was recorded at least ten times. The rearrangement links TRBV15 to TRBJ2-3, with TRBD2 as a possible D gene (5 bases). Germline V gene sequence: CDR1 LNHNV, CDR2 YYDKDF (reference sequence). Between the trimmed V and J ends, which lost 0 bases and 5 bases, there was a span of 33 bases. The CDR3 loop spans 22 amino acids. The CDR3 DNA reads TGTGCCACCAGCAGAGACGGGGTATCAGGCTATCGATGGATGGAAGTTTTAGATACGCAGTATTTT. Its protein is CATSRDGVSGYRWMEVLDTQYF.

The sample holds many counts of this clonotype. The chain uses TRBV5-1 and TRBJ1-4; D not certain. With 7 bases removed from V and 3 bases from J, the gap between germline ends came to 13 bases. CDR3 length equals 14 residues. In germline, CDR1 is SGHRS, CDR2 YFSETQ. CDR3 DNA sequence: TGCGCCAGCCAACGAGACGTTGCTAATGAAAAACTGTTTTTT. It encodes CASQRDVANEKLFF.

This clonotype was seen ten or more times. This chain's CDR3 is CASSPRLGQWQYF. The CDR3 bases are TGTGCCAGCAGCCCCCGCTTGGGACAGTGGCAGTACTTC. The chain recombines TRBV14 with TRBJ2-7; 7 bases map to TRBD1. Germline loops: CDR1 SGHDN, CDR2 FVKESK. This CDR3 has 13 amino acids. Germline trimming cut 4 bases from V and 9 bases from J; bases unmatched to any gene: 9.

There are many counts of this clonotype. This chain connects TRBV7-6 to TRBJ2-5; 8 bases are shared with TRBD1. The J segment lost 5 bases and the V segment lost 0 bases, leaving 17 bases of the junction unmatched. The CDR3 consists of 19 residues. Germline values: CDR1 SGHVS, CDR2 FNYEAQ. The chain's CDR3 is CASSLAPLPGGQVRETQYF. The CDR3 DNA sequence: TGTGCCAGCAGCTTAGCACCCCTCCCTGGGGGACAGGTGAGGGAGACCCAGTACTTC.

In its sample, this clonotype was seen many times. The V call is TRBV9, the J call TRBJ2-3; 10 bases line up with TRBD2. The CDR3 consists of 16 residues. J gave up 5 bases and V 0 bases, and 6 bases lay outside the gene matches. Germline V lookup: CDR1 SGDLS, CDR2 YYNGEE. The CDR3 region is CASSVGTSGVGDTQYF. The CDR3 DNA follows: TGTGCCAGCAGCGTAGGCACTAGCGGGGTTGGAGATACGCAGTATTTT.

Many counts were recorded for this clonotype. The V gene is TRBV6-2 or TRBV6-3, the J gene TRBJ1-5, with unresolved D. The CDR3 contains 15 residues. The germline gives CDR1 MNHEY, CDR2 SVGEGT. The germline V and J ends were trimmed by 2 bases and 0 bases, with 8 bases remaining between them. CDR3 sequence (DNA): TGTGCCAGCAGTTACCGGGGTTATAGCAATCAGCCCCAGCATTTT. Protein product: CASSYRGYSNQPQHF.

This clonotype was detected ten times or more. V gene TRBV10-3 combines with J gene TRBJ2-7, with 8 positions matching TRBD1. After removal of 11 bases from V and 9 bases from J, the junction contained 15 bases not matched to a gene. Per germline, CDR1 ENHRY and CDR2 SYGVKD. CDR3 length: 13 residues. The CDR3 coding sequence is TGTGCCTCAGCTCCCTTGGACAGGGTCGGGCAGTACTTC. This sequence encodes CASAPLDRVGQYF.

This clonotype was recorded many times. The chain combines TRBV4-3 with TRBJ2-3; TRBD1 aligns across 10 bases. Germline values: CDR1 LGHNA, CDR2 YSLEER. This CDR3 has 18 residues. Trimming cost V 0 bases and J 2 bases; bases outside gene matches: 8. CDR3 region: CASSQDDTGTGDTDTQYF. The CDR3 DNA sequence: TGCGCCAGCAGCCAAGATGACACCGGGACAGGGGACACAGATACGCAGTATTTT.

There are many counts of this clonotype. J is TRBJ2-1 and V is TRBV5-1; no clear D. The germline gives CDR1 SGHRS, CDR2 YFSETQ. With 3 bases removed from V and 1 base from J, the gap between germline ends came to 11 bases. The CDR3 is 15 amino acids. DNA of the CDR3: TGCGCCAGCAGCTCCGATCCGTTTTCCTACAATGAGCAGTTCTTC. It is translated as CASSSDPFSYNEQFF.

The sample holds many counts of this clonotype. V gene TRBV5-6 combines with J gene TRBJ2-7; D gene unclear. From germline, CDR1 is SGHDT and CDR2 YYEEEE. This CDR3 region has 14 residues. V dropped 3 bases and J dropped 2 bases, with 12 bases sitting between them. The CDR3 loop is CASSYPAGPYEQYF. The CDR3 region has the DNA TGTGCCAGCAGCTACCCGGCAGGCCCCTACGAGCAGTACTTC. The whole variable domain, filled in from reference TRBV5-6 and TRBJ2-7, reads DAGVTQSPTHLIKTRGQQVTLRCSPKSGHDTVSWYQQALGQGPQFIFQYYEEEERQRGNFPDRFSGHQFPNYSSELNVNALLLGDSALYLCASSYPAGPYEQYFGPGTRLTVT.

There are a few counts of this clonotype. Here the CDR3 DNA reads TGTGCCAGCTCCACTCCGGGGTGGAACACTGAAGCTTTCTTT. Translated: CASSTPGWNTEAFF. This chain connects TRBV6-1 to TRBJ1-1; unclear D gene. V was cut by 8 bases and J by 1 base, with 14 bases left in between. The germline V gene encodes CDR1 MNHNS and CDR2 SASEGT. The CDR3 covers 14 residues.

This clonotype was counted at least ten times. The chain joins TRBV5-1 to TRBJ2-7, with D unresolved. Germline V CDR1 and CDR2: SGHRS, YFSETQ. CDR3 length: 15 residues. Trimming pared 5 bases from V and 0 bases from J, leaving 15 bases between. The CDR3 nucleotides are TGCGCCAGCAGGGCCGCGGCGGTGAACTCCTACGAGCAGTACTTC. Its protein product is CASRAAAVNSYEQYF. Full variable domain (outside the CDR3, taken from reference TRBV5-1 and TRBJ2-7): KAGVTQTPRYLIKTRGQQVTLSCSPISGHRSVSWYQQTPGQGLQFLFEYFSETQRNKGNFPGRFSGRQFSNSRSEMNVSTLELGDSALYLCASRAAAVNSYEQYFGPGTRLTVT.

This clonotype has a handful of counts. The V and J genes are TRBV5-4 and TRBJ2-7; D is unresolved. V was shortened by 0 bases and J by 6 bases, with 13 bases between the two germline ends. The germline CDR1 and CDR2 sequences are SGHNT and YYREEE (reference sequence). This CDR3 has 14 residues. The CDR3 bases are TGTGCCAGCAGCTTGGGCAATCACATGGGCGAGCAGTACTTC. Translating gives CASSLGNHMGEQYF.

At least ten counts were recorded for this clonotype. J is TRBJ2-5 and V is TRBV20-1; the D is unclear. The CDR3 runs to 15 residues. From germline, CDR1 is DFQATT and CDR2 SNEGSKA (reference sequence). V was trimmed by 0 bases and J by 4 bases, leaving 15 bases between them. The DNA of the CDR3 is TGCAGTGCTAGAGATCGGCAAGGAGTAGGAGAGACCCAGTACTTC. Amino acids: CSARDRQGVGETQYF.

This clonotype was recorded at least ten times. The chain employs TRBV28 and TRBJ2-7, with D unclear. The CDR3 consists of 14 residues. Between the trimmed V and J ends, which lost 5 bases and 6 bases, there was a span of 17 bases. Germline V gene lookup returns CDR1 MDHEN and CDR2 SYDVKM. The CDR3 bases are TGTGCCAGCAGTCCAATCCTCGATACACGCGAGCAGTACTTC. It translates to CASSPILDTREQYF.

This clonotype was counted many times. Written as DNA, the CDR3 is TGTGCCAGCAGCCCCTCACAGGGGAACTACGAGCAGTACTTC. Protein product: CASSPSQGNYEQYF. This rearrangement joins TRBV12-3 or TRBV12-4 to TRBJ2-7, with 7 bases identical to TRBD1. The ends lost 6 bases at V and 3 bases at J; junction bases unmatched: 8. The CDR3 totals 14 residues.

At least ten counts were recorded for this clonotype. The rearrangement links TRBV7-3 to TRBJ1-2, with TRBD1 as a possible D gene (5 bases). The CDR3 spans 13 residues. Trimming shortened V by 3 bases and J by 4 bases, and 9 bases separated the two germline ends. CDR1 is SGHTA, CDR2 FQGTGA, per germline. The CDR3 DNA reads TGTGCCAGCAGCTTGGGGGACCCCTATGGCTACACCTTC. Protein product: CASSLGDPYGYTF.

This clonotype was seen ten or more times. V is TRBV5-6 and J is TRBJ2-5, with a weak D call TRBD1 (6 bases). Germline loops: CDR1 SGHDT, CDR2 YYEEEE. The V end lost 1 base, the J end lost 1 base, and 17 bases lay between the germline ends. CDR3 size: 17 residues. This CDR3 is CASSLPPLQGLQETQYF. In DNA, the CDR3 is TGTGCCAGCAGCTTGCCTCCATTACAGGGTCTCCAAGAGACCCAGTACTTC.